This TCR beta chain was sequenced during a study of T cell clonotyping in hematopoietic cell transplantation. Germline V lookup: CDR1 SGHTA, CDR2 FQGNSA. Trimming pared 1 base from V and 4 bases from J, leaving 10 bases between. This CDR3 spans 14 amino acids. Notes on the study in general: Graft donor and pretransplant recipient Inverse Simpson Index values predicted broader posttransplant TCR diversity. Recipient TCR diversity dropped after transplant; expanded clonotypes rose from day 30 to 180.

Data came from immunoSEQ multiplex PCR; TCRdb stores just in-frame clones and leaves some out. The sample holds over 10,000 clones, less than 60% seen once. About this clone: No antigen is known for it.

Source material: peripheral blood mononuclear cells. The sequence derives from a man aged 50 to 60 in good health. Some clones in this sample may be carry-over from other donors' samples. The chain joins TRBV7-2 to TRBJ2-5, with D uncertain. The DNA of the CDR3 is TGTGCCAGCAGCTTAGGCGGAGCTCTAGAGACCCAGTACTTC. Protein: CASSLGGALETQYF.